This T cell receptor beta chain was identified during a study of shared clonotypes between healthy human individuals. Regarding the study as a whole: Clonotype sharing across donors was expected to vary with sequencing depth. Clonotypes that were shared across four donors made up about 5.1% of naive CD4 clonotypes.

For this clone: Its antigen is undetermined. The junction departs from the called germline gene at one end, perhaps through a read error.

CDR3 length: 13 residues. CDR1 SGHNT and CDR2 YENEEA come from the germline V gene. Clones were sequenced by immunoSEQ multiplex PCR, and TCRdb holds only the in-frame ones, with some missing. The table has around 1.1 million clones, 60% to 85% seen once. The sample was memory CD4+ T cells from PBMCs. Stated subset: CD45RA-negative fraction. This receptor was taken from a young man in good health. Some clones in this sample may be carry-over from other donors' samples. This chain uses TRBV11-3 with TRBJ2-1; perhaps TRBD1 as D (5 bases). CDR3 protein: CASSLGGYNGQFF. In DNA form, the CDR3 reads TGTGCCAGCAGCTTAGGGGGCTACAATGGGCAGTTCTTC.